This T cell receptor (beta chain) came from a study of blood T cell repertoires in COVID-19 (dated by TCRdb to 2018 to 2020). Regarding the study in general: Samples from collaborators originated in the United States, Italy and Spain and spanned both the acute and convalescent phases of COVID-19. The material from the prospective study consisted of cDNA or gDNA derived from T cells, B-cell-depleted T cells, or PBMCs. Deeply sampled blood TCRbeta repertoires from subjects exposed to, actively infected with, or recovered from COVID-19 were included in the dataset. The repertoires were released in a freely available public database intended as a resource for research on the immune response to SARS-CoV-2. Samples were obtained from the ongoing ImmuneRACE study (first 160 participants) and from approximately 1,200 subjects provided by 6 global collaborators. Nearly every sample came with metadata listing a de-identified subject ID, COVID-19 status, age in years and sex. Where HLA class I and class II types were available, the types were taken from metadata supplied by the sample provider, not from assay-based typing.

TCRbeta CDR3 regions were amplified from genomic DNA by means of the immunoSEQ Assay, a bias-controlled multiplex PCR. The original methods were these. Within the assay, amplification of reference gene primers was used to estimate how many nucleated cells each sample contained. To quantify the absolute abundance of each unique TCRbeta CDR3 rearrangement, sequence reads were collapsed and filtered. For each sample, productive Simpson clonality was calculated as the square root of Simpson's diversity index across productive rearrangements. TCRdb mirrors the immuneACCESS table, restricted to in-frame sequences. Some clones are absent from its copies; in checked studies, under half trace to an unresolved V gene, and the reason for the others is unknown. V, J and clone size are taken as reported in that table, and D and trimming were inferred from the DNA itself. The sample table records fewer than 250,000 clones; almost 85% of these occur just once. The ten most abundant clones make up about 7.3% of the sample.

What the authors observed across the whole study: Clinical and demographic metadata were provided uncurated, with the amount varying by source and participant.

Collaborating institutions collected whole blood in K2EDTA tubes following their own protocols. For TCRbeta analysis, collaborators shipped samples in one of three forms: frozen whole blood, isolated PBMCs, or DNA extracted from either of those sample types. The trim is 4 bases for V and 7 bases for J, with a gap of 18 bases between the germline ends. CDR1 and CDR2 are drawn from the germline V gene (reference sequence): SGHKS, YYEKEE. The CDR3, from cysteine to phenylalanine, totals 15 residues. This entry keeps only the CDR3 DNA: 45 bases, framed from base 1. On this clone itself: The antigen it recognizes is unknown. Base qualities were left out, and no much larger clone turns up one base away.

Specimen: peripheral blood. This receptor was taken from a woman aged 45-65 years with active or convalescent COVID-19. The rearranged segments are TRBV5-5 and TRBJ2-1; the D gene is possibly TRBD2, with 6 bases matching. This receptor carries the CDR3 CASSPGTAIGNEQFF. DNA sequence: TGTGCCAGCAGCCCCGGGACTGCCATAGGGAATGAGCAGTTCTTC.